The rows below give T cell receptor beta chains drawn from one sample of a study of blood T cell repertoires in COVID-19. Data came from immunoSEQ multiplex PCR; TCRdb stores just in-frame clones and leaves some out. The sample gives about 190,000 clones, about 81% of which show up once; roughly 3.2% is in the top ten. Sequenced sample: PBMCs or T cells enriched from blood (not recorded which). The receptor source for this set is a woman in her thirties who had recovered from COVID-19. Both conserved end residues are part of each CDR3. D genes are given only for firm matches. Part of the rows lack a size; the others show once, few, many or a class for expanded clones.

j_call	cdr3_length	d_call	clone_size	v_call	cdr3_nt	cdr3_aa
TRBJ1-3	15	-	-	TRBV7-8	TGTGCCAGCAGCTTAGGGGAGCTCTCTGGAAACACCATATATTTT	CASSLGELSGNTIYF
TRBJ2-3	16	-	-	TRBV7-2	TGTGCCAGCAGCTTAGCGGCAGGATCTAGCACAGATACGCAGTATTTT	CASSLAAGSSTDTQYF
TRBJ1-1	17	TRBD1	-	TRBV6-2/TRBV6-3	TGTGCCAGCAGTTACTCACGGGACAGGGTCATTTCCACTGAAGCTTTCTTT	CASSYSRDRVISTEAFF
TRBJ1-1	16	TRBD1	once	TRBV18	TGTGCCAGCTCACCGTTGGACAGGGCTATGAACACTGAAGCTTTCTTT	CASSPLDRAMNTEAFF
TRBJ2-1	11	-	-	TRBV2	TGTGCCAGCTCCTCACAGGATGAGCAGTTCTTC	CASSSQDEQFF
TRBJ1-6	14	-	-	TRBV29-1	TGCAGCGCCAAGACAGGAGAACATAATTCACCCCTCCACTTT	CSAKTGEHNSPLHF
TRBJ2-7	15	TRBD1	-	TRBV27	TGTGCCAGCAGTCCCAGGACAGGCGCTACCTACGAGCAGTACTTC	CASSPRTGATYEQYF
TRBJ1-4	14	-	once	TRBV5-1	TGCGCCAGCAGCCCCGGGTCCTTTAATGAAAAACTGTTTTTT	CASSPGSFNEKLFF
TRBJ1-1	17	TRBD1	-	TRBV28	TGTGCCAGCAGGACTACCGGGTCGGGACAGGGGATTTTCTTGGCTTTCTTT	CASRTTGSGQGIFLAFF
TRBJ1-4	16	-	-	TRBV19	TGTGCCAGTAGTATTGGGGCAGGGTTTAGGAATGAAAAACTGTTTTTT	CASSIGAGFRNEKLFF
TRBJ2-2	17	-	many	TRBV5-1	TGCGCCAGCAGCGGCAGGACTAAAAACGCGAACACCGGGGAGCTGTTTTTT	CASSGRTKNANTGELFF
TRBJ2-5	16	-	-	TRBV4-1	TGCGCCAGCAGCCAAGAACCCAAACTGTCCGGAGAGACCCAGTACTTC	CASSQEPKLSGETQYF
TRBJ1-1	14	-	-	TRBV18	TGTGCCAGCTCACCAAACAGGGAAAGCTCTGAAGCTTTCTTT	CASSPNRESSEAFF
TRBJ2-2	15	-	once	TRBV5-6	TGTGCCAGCAGCTCCGCGGGGAGGAACACCGGGGAGCTGTTTTTT	CASSSAGRNTGELFF
TRBJ2-1	14	TRBD2	-	TRBV25-1	TGTGCCAGCACCCTTAGCGGGAGAGGCAATGAGCAGTTCTTC	CASTLSGRGNEQFF
TRBJ1-3	15	-	-	TRBV28	TGTGCCAGCAGCGAACCCGCGGGCGACAGGAACACCATATATTTT	CASSEPAGDRNTIYF
TRBJ1-1	17	-	-	TRBV7-8	TGTGCCAGCACCCCCAGCCCTAGGAGGGGCGGGAACACTGAAGCTTTCTTT	CASTPSPRRGGNTEAFF
TRBJ2-1	13	-	-	TRBV7-8	TGTGCCAGCAGCCCGACCGGGACATACGAGCAGTTCTTC	CASSPTGTYEQFF
TRBJ2-1	15	-	-	TRBV18	TGTGCCAGCTCACCAGTCAGGCTAGGGGCCAATGAGCAGTTCTTC	CASSPVRLGANEQFF
TRBJ2-1	14	TRBD2	-	TRBV2	TGTGCCAGCAGTCGACTAGCGGGAGTAGGTGAGCAGTTCTTC	CASSRLAGVGEQFF
TRBJ2-3	13	-	-	TRBV5-1	TGCGCCAGCAGCTTGACTAGCCGAGATACGCAGTATTTT	CASSLTSRDTQYF
TRBJ2-1	16	-	few	TRBV19	TGTGCCAGTAGTGCTACCGGGACTCCTTCCTACAATGAGCAGTTCTTC	CASSATGTPSYNEQFF
TRBJ1-2	13	-	-	TRBV5-1	TGCGCCAGCAGCTCTGACAGATACTATGGCTACACCTTC	CASSSDRYYGYTF
TRBJ1-1	12	-	few	TRBV5-8	TGTGCCAGCAGCTTGCTGGGGGCAAGGGCTTTCTTT	CASSLLGARAFF
TRBJ2-3	17	TRBD2	-	TRBV24-1	TGTGCCACCAGTGATCCCCCGGGACTAGCGGCCACAGATACGCAGTATTTT	CATSDPPGLAATDTQYF
TRBJ2-2	15	-	few	TRBV7-2	TGTGCCAGCAGCTTACAGCGGGTGAACACCGGGGAGCTGTTTTTT	CASSLQRVNTGELFF
TRBJ2-5	17	-	-	TRBV3-1/TRBV3-2	TGTGCCAGCAGCCAAGGATGGGCTAGCGCTCACCAAGAGACCCAGTACTTC	CASSQGWASAHQETQYF
TRBJ2-6	16	TRBD1	-	TRBV30	TGTGCCTGGGCCACAGGGGTCCTCTCTGGGGCCAACGTCCTGACTTTC	CAWATGVLSGANVLTF
TRBJ1-1	15	-	few	TRBV5-1	TGCGCCAGCAGCTTATTCCCGGGGTTTGACACTGAAGCTTTCTTT	CASSLFPGFDTEAFF
TRBJ2-5	17	TRBD2	-	TRBV15	TGTGCCACCAGCAGAGGCACGGGTAGCGGGGGGGGAGAGACCCAGTACTTC	CATSRGTGSGGGETQYF
TRBJ2-1	16	-	-	TRBV19	TGTGCCAGTAGTATAGGGGGAGGCACTTTGTACAATGAGCAGTTCTTC	CASSIGGGTLYNEQFF
TRBJ2-1	13	-	-	TRBV2	TGTGCCAGCAGGGTGACAAACTACAATGAGCAGTTCTTC	CASRVTNYNEQFF
TRBJ1-2	17	TRBD1	-	TRBV28	TGTGCCAGCAGTTTTCGTCCTGGGACAGGGTCCGACTATGGCTACACCTTC	CASSFRPGTGSDYGYTF
TRBJ2-1	18	TRBD2	-	TRBV24-1	TGTGCCACCAGTGATCTCGCGACTAGCGGGAACATAGTCAATGAGCAGTTCTTC	CATSDLATSGNIVNEQFF
TRBJ1-2	11	-	once	TRBV20-1	TGCAGTGCTCCGGGAGAACCTGGCTACACCTTC	CSAPGEPGYTF
TRBJ2-3	15	TRBD1	-	TRBV6-4	TGTGCCAGCAGTGAGACAGGGGTTAGCACAGATACGCAGTATTTT	CASSETGVSTDTQYF
TRBJ2-7	12	-	-	TRBV12-3/TRBV12-4	TGTGCCAGCAGCTTCCGGGACTACGAGCAGTACTTC	CASSFRDYEQYF
TRBJ2-7	11	-	-	TRBV3-1/TRBV3-2	TGTGCCAGCAGCCTTATCCACGAGCAGTACTTC	CASSLIHEQYF
TRBJ2-1	16	TRBD2	once	TRBV7-9	TGTGCCAGCAGCTTCCCGGCCCTGAGGGGAGGGAATGAGCAGTTCTTC	CASSFPALRGGNEQFF
TRBJ2-5	13	-	-	TRBV29-1	TGCAGCGTTGAATTACCAGGCGAAGAGACCCAGTACTTC	CSVELPGEETQYF
TRBJ2-3	15	TRBD1	-	TRBV2	TGTGCCAGCTATCAGAGGGGGCTGCCCACAGATACGCAGTATTTT	CASYQRGLPTDTQYF
TRBJ1-4	17	-	-	TRBV15	TGTGCCACCAGCAGAGATCGGCAGGCCGCAACTAATGAAAAACTGTTTTTT	CATSRDRQAATNEKLFF
TRBJ2-3	15	-	-	TRBV12-5	TGTGCTAGTGGTTTGCCTAGGAGCCACACAGATACGCAGTATTTT	CASGLPRSHTDTQYF
TRBJ2-1	13	TRBD1	-	TRBV28	TGTGCCAGCACCGGGACAGGGGCCAATGAGCAGTTCTTC	CASTGTGANEQFF
TRBJ1-2	13	-	few	TRBV5-1	TGCGCCAGCAGCGTGACAGGACTCGATGGCTACACCTTC	CASSVTGLDGYTF
TRBJ2-6	14	-	few	TRBV28	TGTGCCAGCAGCCACGAGGTTGGGGCCAACGTCCTGACTTTC	CASSHEVGANVLTF
TRBJ2-5	15	TRBD2	-	TRBV15	TGTGCCACCAGCAGAGATAGCGGGTCGCAAGAGACCCAGTACTTC	CATSRDSGSQETQYF
TRBJ2-1	17	-	-	TRBV15	TGTGCCACCAGCAGAGATCCCCCTACCCTCTCCTACAATGAGCAGTTCTTC	CATSRDPPTLSYNEQFF
TRBJ1-4	14	TRBD1	few	TRBV3-1/TRBV3-2	TGTGCCAGCACCCCGACAGGGGATACTTTGGAACTGTTTTTT	CASTPTGDTLELFF
TRBJ1-1	13	-	few	TRBV19	TGTGCCAGTAGTCCCGGACAGTACACTGAAGCTTTCTTT	CASSPGQYTEAFF
TRBJ1-6	15	-	-	TRBV3-1/TRBV3-2	TGTGCCAGCAGCCAAGGACAGGCCTTTAATTCACCCCTCCACTTT	CASSQGQAFNSPLHF
TRBJ1-4	16	TRBD1	-	TRBV4-1	TGCGCCAGCAGCCAAGATCTCGGACAGGGGAGGGGAAAACTGTTTTTT	CASSQDLGQGRGKLFF
TRBJ2-3	17	-	-	TRBV28	TGTGCCAGCAGTCCATTTATGGGGGCAGGGGGGACAGATACGCAGTATTTT	CASSPFMGAGGTDTQYF
TRBJ1-2	15	TRBD1	-	TRBV6-1	TGTGCCAGCAGAACCAAACAGGGGATGGGGTATGGCTACACCTTC	CASRTKQGMGYGYTF